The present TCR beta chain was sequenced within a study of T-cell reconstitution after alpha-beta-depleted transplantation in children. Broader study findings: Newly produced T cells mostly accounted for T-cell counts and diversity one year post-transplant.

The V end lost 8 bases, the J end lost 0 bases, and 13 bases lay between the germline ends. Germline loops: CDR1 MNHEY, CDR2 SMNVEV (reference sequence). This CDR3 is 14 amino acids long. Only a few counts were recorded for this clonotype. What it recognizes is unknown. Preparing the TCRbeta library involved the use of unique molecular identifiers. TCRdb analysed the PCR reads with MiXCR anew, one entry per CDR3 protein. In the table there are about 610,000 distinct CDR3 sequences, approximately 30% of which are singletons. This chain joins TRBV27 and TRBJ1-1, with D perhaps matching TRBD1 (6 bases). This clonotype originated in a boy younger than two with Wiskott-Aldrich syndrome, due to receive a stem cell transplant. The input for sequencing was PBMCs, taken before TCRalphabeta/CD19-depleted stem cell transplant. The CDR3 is CASAFRGMNTEAFF. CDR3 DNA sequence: TGTGCCAGCGCTTTCAGGGGTATGAACACTGAAGCTTTCTTT.